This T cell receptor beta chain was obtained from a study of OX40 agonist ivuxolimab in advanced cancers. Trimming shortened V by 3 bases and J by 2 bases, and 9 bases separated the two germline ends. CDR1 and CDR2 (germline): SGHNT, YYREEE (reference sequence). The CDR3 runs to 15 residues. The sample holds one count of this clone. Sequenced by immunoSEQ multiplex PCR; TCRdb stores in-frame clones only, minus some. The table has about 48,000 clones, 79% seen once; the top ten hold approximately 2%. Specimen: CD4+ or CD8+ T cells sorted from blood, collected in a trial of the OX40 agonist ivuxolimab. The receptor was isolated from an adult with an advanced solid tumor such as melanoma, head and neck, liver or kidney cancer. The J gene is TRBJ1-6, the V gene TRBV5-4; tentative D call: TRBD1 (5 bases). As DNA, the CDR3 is TGTGCCAGCAGCTCCGGGGGGACCTATAATTCACCCCTCCACTTT. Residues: CASSSGGTYNSPLHF.